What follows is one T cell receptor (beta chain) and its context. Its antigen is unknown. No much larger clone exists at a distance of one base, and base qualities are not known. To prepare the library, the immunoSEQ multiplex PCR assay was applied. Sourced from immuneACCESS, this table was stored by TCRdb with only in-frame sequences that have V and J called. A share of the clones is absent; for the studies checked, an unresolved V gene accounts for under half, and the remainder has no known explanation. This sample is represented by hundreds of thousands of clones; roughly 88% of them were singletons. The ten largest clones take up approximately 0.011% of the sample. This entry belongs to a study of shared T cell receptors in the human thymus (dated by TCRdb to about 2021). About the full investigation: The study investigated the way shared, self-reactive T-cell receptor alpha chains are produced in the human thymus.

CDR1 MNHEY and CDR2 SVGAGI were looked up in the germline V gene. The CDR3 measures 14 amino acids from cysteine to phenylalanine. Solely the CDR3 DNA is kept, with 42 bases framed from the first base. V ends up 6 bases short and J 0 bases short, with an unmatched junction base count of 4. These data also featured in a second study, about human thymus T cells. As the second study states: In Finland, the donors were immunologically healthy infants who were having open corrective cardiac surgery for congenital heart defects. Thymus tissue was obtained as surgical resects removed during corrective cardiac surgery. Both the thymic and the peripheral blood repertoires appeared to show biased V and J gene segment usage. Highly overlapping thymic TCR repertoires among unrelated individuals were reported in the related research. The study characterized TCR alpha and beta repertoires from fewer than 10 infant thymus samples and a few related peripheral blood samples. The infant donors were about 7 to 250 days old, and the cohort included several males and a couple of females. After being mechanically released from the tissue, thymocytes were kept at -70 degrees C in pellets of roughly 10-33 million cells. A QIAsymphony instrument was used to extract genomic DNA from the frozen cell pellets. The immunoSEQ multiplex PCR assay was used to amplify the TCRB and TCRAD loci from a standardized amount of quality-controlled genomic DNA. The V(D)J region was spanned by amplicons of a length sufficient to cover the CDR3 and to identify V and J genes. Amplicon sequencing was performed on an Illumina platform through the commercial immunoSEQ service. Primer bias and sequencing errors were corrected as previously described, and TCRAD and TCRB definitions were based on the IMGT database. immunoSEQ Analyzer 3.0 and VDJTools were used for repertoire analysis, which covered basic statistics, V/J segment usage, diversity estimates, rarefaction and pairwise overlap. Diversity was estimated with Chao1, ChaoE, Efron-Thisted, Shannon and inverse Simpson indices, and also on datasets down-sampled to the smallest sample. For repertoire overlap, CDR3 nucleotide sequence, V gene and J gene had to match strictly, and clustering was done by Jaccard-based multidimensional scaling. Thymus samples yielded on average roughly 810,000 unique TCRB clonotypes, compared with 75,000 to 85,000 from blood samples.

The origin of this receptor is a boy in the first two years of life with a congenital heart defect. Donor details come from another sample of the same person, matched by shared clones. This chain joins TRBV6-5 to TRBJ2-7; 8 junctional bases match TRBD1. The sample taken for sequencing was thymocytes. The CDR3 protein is CASRRTGSSYEQYF. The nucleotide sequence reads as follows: TGTGCCAGCAGAAGGACAGGGAGCTCCTACGAGCAGTACTTC.